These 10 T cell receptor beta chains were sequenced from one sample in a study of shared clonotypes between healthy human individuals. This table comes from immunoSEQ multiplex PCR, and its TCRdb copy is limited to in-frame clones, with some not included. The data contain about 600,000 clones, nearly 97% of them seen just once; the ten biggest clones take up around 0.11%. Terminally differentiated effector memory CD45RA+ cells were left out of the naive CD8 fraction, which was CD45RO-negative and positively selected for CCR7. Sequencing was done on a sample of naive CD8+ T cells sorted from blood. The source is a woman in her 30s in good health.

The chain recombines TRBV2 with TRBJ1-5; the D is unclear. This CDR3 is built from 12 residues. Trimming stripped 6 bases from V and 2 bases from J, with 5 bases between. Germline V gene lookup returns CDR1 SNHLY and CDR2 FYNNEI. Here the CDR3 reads CASRVRNQPQHF. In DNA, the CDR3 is TGTGCCAGCAGGGTTCGCAATCAGCCCCAGCATTTT.

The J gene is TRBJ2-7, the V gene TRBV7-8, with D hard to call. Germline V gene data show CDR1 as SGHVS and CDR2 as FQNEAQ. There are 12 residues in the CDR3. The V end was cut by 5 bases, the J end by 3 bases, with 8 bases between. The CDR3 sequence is CASSPENYEQYF. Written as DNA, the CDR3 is TGTGCCAGCAGCCCAGAGAACTACGAGCAGTACTTC.

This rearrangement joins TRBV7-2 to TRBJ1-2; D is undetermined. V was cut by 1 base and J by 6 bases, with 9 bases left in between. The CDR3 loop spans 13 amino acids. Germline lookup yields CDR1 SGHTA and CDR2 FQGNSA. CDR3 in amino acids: CASSLVNYNGYTF. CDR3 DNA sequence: TGTGCCAGCAGCTTAGTGAATTATAATGGCTACACCTTC.

CDR3 residues: CASVAGVLSSTDTQYF. The CDR3 nucleotides are TGTGCCAGCGTAGCGGGCGTCCTCTCTAGCACAGATACGCAGTATTTT. V usage is TRBV7-9 and J usage is TRBJ2-3; 7 nucleotides match TRBD2. The trim removed 8 bases at V and 0 bases at J, leaving 11 bases unmatched. CDR1 and CDR2 (germline): SEHNR, FQNEAQ (reference sequence). The CDR3 is 16 amino acids.

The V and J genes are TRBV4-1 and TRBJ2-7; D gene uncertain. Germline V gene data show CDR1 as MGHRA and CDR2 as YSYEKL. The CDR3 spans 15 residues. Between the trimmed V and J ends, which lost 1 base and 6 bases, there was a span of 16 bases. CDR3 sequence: CASSQVPSLRVEQYF. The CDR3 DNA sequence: TGCGCCAGCAGCCAAGTCCCGAGCCTGCGCGTCGAGCAGTACTTC.

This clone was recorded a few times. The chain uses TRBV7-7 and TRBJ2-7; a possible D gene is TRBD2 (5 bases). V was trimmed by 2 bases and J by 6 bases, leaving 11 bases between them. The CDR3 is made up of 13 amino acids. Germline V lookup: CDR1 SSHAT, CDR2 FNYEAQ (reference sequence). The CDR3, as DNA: TGTGCCAGCAGCTTAAACTTTGCGGGCGAGCAGTACTTC. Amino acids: CASSLNFAGEQYF.

The CDR3 spells CASSHPRTYNEQFF. The DNA for the CDR3 is TGTGCCAGCAGCCACCCGCGGACCTACAATGAGCAGTTCTTC. The chain couples TRBV7-9 to TRBJ2-1, with D uncertain. The CDR3 runs to 14 residues. V was trimmed by 5 bases and J by 2 bases, leaving 10 bases between them. The germline CDR1 and CDR2 sequences are SEHNR and FQNEAQ (reference sequence).

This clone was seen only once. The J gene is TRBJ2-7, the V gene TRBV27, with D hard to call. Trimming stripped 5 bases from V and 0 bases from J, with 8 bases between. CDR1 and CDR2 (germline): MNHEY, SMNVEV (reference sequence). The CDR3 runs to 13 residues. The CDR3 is CASSPNPSYEQYF. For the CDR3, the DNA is TGTGCCAGCAGTCCCAACCCCTCCTACGAGCAGTACTTC.

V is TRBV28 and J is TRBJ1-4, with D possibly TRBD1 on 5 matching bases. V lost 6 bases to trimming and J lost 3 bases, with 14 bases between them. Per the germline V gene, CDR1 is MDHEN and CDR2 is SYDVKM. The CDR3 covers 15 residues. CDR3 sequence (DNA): TGTGCCAGCAGGTCCCGCCAGGGATCTAATGAAAAACTGTTTTTT. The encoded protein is CASRSRQGSNEKLFF.

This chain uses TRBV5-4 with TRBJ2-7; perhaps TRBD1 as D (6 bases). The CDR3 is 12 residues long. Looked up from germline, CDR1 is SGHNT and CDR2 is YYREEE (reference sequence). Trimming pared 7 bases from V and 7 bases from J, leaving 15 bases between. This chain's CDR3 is CASRGQTPEQYF. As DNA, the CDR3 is TGTGCCAGCCGAGGACAGACCCCGGAGCAGTACTTC.